These 23 T cell receptor beta chains originate from one sample sequenced in a study of read filtering for tumor transcriptome and immune sequencing (dated by TCRdb to 2018 to 2020). TCRdb records Illumina HiSeq 4000 as the sequencer. TCR libraries were constructed from 300 to 400 ng RNA using the Immunoverse kit, and molecular barcoded adaptors covering alpha/delta and beta/gamma chains were employed. The public reads were reanalyzed by TCRdb: fastp trimming at Q25, MiXCR alignment, in-frame beta chains only. Records with the same CDR3 protein are collapsed into one entry carrying the most frequent genes and DNA. The table for this sample lists 85,000 to 100,000 distinct CDR3 sequences; roughly 21% of them were counted only once. About an eighth of the sample is taken by the ten largest. The sequencing input was a population of CD138-negative cells sorted from bone marrow. Reading the label with the study, this specimen's cell subset or site is: bone marrow mononuclear cells depleted of CD138+ plasma/myeloma cells by negative magnetic selection. The source is a donor aged 40 or older with multiple myeloma.

This clonotype turned up a few times. The chain has TRBV5-1 and TRBJ2-2; the D is unclear. Trimming pared 0 bases from V and 2 bases from J, leaving 8 bases between. The CDR3 is 15 residues long. Germline V lookup: CDR1 SGHRS, CDR2 YFSETQ. The CDR3 sequence: CASSLARPNTGELFF. In DNA form, the CDR3 reads TGCGCCAGCAGCTTGGCCCGCCCCAACACCGGGGAGCTGTTTTTT.

Many counts were recorded for this clonotype. The genes are TRBV3-1 and TRBJ2-3; TRBD2 matches 8 bases. The CDR3 runs 14 residues. CDR1 is LGHDT and CDR2 is YNNKEL in the germline V gene (reference sequence). Trimming at V came to 4 bases and at J to 12 bases, leaving 12 bases not matched to a gene. The CDR3 is CASSRFGTSFSQYF. For the CDR3, the DNA is TGTGCCAGCAGCCGGTTCGGGACTAGTTTTTCCCAGTATTTT.

Only a few counts were recorded for this clonotype. V and J are TRBV12-3 or TRBV12-4 and TRBJ1-2, with D uncertain. The CDR3 contains 14 residues. The V end was cut by 1 base, the J end by 6 bases, with 12 bases between. In DNA, the CDR3 is TGTGCCAGCAGTTTAGGGTTAAGTCCTGATGGCTACACCTTC. Protein sequence: CASSLGLSPDGYTF.

The chain uses TRBV2 and TRBJ1-1; D is unresolved. Deletions cut 7 bases from V and 6 bases from J, with 9 bases between. The germline gives CDR1 SNHLY, CDR2 FYNNEI. This CDR3 spans 11 amino acids. CDR3 sequence reads: CASKTGAEAFF. In DNA, the CDR3 is TGTGCCAGCAAGACCGGGGCTGAAGCTTTCTTT.

This clonotype was counted only a few times. This may be a read error, as it is one base from a much larger clone. V and J are TRBV7-8 and TRBJ2-1; D is uncertain. Germline V gene lookup returns CDR1 SGHVS and CDR2 FQNEAQ. V shed 5 bases and J shed 8 bases, with 22 bases lying between them. The CDR3 is 16 amino acids. The CDR3 is CASSRHQGSRVDEQFF. The CDR3 bases are TGTGCCAGCAGCCGTCATCAAGGATCACGTGTAGATGAGCAGTTCTTC.

V gene TRBV13 combines with J gene TRBJ1-2; perhaps TRBD1 as D (5 bases). Germline V gene data show CDR1 as PRHDT and CDR2 as FYEKMQ (reference sequence). V shed 5 bases and J shed 1 base, with 11 bases lying between them. This CDR3 has 14 amino acids. In nucleotides, the CDR3 is TGTGCCAGCAGCATGAGGGGAGGTAACTATGGCTACACCTTC. Translating it yields CASSMRGGNYGYTF.

This clonotype was seen more than once but under ten times. The chain has TRBV6-2 or TRBV6-3 and TRBJ1-5; 8 bases are a match to TRBD1. Germline V lookup: CDR1 MNHEY, CDR2 SVGEGT. The V gene end was trimmed by 5 bases and the J gene end by 5 bases; junction bases not matched to a gene: 5. The CDR3 loop spans 14 amino acids. The CDR3 DNA reads TGTGCCAGCAGTCCCGGGACAGGTTATCAGCCCCAGCATTTT. It codes for CASSPGTGYQPQHF.

This clonotype was detected a few times. The chain combines TRBV28 with TRBJ2-2, with D possibly TRBD2 on 6 matching bases. Germline V CDR1 and CDR2: MDHEN, SYDVKM. This CDR3 has 16 amino acids. Trimming stripped 3 bases from V and 4 bases from J, with 15 bases between. The CDR3 loop is CASSLGGLSGTGELFF. The CDR3 nucleotides are TGTGCCAGCAGTTTGGGGGGATTATCGGGCACCGGGGAGCTGTTTTTT.

In its sample, this clonotype was seen many times. The J gene is TRBJ2-5, the V gene TRBV18; D call uncertain. The CDR3 is made up of 15 amino acids. V was trimmed by 5 bases and J by 0 bases, leaving 13 bases between them. From germline, CDR1 is KGHSH and CDR2 LQKENI. The CDR3 spells CASSSSAQNQETQYF. In DNA, the CDR3 is TGTGCCAGCTCATCCTCAGCTCAGAACCAAGAGACCCAGTACTTC.

With respect to this clonotype: Being one base from a much bigger clone, this may be a read error. This rearrangement joins TRBV12-3 or TRBV12-4 to TRBJ2-2, with 9 positions matching TRBD2. With 7 bases clipped from V and 4 bases from J, the junction kept 7 bases outside the gene matches. This CDR3 comprises 15 residues. The CDR3 DNA sequence: TGTGCCAGCAAAAGTCGGCGGGGGGGCACCGGGGAGCTGTTTTTT. It yields the protein CASKSRRGGTGELFF.

This clonotype was seen ten or more times. The rearrangement links TRBV18 to TRBJ1-1; D uncertain. Trimming left V 1 base short and J 3 bases short, with 6 bases between. This CDR3 region has 13 residues. CDR1 is KGHSH, CDR2 LQKENI, per germline. CDR3 residues: CASSPLVYTEAFF. For the CDR3, the DNA is TGTGCCAGCTCACCACTGGTCTACACTGAAGCTTTCTTT. Filled out from reference TRBV18 and TRBJ1-1, the complete variable domain reads NAGVMQNPRHLVRRRGQEARLRCSPMKGHSHVYWYRQLPEEGLKFMVYLQKENIIDESGMPKERFSAEFPKEGPSILRIQQVVRGDSAAYFCASSPLVYTEAFFGQGTRLTVV.

A word on this clonotype: This may stem from a read error, because a much larger clone lies one nucleotide away. The rearrangement joins TRBV6-5 to TRBJ2-3, with D possibly being TRBD2 (6 bases). V shed 8 bases and J shed 2 bases, with 14 bases lying between them. CDR1 MNHEY and CDR2 SVGAGI come from the germline V gene. The CDR3 length is 14 residues. The CDR3 DNA follows: TGTGCCAGCTGGCGTGCGGGGAACACAGATACGCAGTATTTT. This encodes CASWRAGNTDTQYF.

In its sample, this clonotype was seen a few times. The chain combines TRBV5-1 with TRBJ1-2, with 9 bases identical to TRBD1. CDR1 and CDR2 (germline): SGHRS, YFSETQ. CDR3 length equals 14 residues. V lost 4 bases and J lost 6; bases outside the gene matches: 7. CDR3 bases: TGCGCCAGCAGCCCCGGACAGGGGAGCGATGGCTACACCTTC. Translated: CASSPGQGSDGYTF.

On this clonotype: Possible read error: a much larger clone is one base away. The chain carries TRBV2 and TRBJ2-5, with 14 bases that match TRBD2. The CDR3 has 16 amino acids. Germline V gene lookup returns CDR1 SNHLY and CDR2 FYNNEI. In DNA, the CDR3 is TGTGTCAGCAGTGTACAGGGACTAGCGGGGGTGGAGACCCAGTACTTC. Translated: CVSSVQGLAGVETQYF.

V gene TRBV11-1 combines with J gene TRBJ2-3; 7 positions match TRBD1. CDR3 size: 15 residues. CDR1 and CDR2 (germline): SGHAT, FQDESV (reference sequence). V lost 3 bases, J lost 2 bases, and 5 bases stayed unmatched. The CDR3, as DNA: TGTGCCAGCAGCTTTATCGGGACAGCCACAGATACGCAGTATTTT. Protein product: CASSFIGTATDTQYF.

This clonotype has a handful of counts. The chain combines TRBV7-9 with TRBJ1-1; a weak D match, TRBD1 (6 bases). V gave up 5 bases and J gave up 4 bases, with 11 bases separating them. The CDR3 loop spans 13 amino acids. Germline lookup yields CDR1 SEHNR and CDR2 FQNEAQ (reference sequence). CDR3 sequence: CASSAVQGTEAFF. The DNA of the CDR3 is TGTGCCAGCAGCGCAGTACAGGGCACTGAAGCTTTCTTT.

On this clonotype itself: A much larger clone lies a single base off, so this may be a read error. The rearrangement uses TRBV18 and TRBJ2-2, with D unresolved. This CDR3 is 14 amino acids long. The germline V gene encodes CDR1 KGHSH and CDR2 LQKENI. CDR3 residues: CASSAPINTGELFF. The CDR3 nucleotides read TGTGCCAGCTCAGCACCCATAAACACCGGGGAGCTGTTTTTT.

This clonotype appeared many times. V gene TRBV7-9 combines with J gene TRBJ1-1, with no clear D. CDR3 length: 15 residues. Germline values: CDR1 SEHNR, CDR2 FQNEAQ (reference sequence). Trimming cost V 5 bases and J 3 bases, with 16 bases left between them. The CDR3 protein is CASSLLSTVDTEAFF. CDR3 nucleotides: TGTGCCAGCAGCCTACTCTCTACAGTGGACACTGAAGCTTTCTTT. Drawing the rest from reference TRBV7-9 and TRBJ1-1, the complete variable domain is DTGVSQNPRHKITKRGQNVTFRCDPISEHNRLYWYRQTLGQGPEFLTYFQNEAQLEKSRLLSDRFSAERPKGSFSTLEIQRTEQGDSAMYLCASSLLSTVDTEAFFGQGTRLTVV.

This clonotype was picked up many times. The rearrangement joins TRBV20-1 to TRBJ1-1; D remains ambiguous. The CDR3 consists of 15 residues. V dropped 3 bases and J dropped 2 bases, with 16 bases sitting between them. The germline CDR1 and CDR2 sequences are DFQATT and SNEGSKA (reference sequence). CDR3 in amino acids: CSASYLTDTNTEAFF. The CDR3 DNA is TGCAGTGCTAGTTACCTAACTGATACAAACACTGAAGCTTTCTTT.

This clonotype was observed at least ten times. The rearrangement uses TRBV5-4 and TRBJ2-5; no clear D. The V end lost 6 bases, the J end lost 2 bases, and 14 bases lay between the germline ends. Germline V gene sequence: CDR1 SGHNT, CDR2 YYREEE (reference sequence). The CDR3 totals 14 residues. The CDR3 is CASTPSVGQETQYF. The CDR3 DNA reads TGTGCCAGCACACCCAGCGTTGGTCAAGAGACCCAGTACTTC.

The chain recombines TRBV7-3 with TRBJ1-1; D unclear. The V gene's germline CDR1 is SGHTA and CDR2 FQGTGA. The CDR3 length is 13 residues. Deletions cut 5 bases from V and 1 base from J, with 8 bases between. DNA of the CDR3: TGTGCCAGCAGCCTTCAGCCGAACACTGAAGCTTTCTTT. This sequence encodes CASSLQPNTEAFF.

This rearrangement joins TRBV28 to TRBJ1-5, with a tentative D call TRBD1 (6 bases). Trimming took off 5 bases at V and 2 bases at J, with 16 bases between the two ends. CDR1 is MDHEN and CDR2 is SYDVKM in the germline V gene. The CDR3 is 16 residues long. This CDR3 is CASSIYRVLRNQPQHF. The CDR3 DNA reads TGTGCCAGCAGTATCTACAGGGTACTGCGCAATCAGCCCCAGCATTTT.

Of note for this clonotype: A much larger clone differs by one base, so this may be a read error. The final CDR3 position lacks the conserved phenylalanine or tryptophan, pointing to a likely read error. The chain links TRBV28 to TRBJ1-2; 7 bases fit TRBD1. Trimming removed 3 bases from V and 7 bases from J; junction bases left unmatched: 8. The germline gives CDR1 MDHEN, CDR2 SYDVKM. This CDR3 contains 14 residues. In DNA form, the CDR3 reads TGTGCCAGCAGTTTCACAGGGGAGGACGCTGGCTACACCCTC. Translating gives CASSFTGEDAGYTL.